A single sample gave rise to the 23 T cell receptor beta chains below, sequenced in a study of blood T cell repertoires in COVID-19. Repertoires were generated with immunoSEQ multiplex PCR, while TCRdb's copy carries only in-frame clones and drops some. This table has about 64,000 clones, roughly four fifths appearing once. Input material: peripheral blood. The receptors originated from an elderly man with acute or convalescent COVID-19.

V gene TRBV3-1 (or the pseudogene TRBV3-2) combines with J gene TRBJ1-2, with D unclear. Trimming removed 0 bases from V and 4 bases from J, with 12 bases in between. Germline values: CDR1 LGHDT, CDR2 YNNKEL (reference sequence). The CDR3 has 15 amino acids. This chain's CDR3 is CASSQDPTGSYGYTF. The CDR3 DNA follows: TGTGCCAGCAGCCAAGATCCCACGGGTAGCTATGGCTACACCTTC.

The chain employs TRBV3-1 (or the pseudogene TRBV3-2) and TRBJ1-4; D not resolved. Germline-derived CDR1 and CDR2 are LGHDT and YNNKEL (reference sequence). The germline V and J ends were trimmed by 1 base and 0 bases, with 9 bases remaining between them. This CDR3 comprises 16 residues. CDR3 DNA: TGTGCCAGCAGCCAAGGGGCTCTTGCAACTAATGAAAAACTGTTTTTT. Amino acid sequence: CASSQGALATNEKLFF.

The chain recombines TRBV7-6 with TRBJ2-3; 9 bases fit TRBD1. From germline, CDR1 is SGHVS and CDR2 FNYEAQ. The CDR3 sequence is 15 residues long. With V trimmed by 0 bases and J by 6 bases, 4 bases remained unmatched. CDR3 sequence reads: CASSLAGTGRDTQYF. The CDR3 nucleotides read TGTGCCAGCAGCTTAGCAGGGACAGGGAGGGATACGCAGTATTTT.

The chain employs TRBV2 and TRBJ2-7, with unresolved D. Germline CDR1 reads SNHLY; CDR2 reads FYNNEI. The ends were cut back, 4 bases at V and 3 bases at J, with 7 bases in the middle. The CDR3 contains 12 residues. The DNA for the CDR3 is TGTGCCAGCAGTGGAGCCGGCTACGAGCAGTACTTC. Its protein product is CASSGAGYEQYF.

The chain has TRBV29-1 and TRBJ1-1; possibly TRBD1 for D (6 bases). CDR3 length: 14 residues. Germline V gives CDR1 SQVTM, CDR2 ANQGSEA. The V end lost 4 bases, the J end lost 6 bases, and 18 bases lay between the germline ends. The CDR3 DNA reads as TGCAGCGTTGTGGCGGCCAGGGGTTTCGCTGAAGCTTTCTTT. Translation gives CSVVAARGFAEAFF.

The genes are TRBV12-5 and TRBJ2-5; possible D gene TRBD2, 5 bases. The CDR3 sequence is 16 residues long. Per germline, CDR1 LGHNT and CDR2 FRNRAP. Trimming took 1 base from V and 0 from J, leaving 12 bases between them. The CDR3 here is CASGLGLTGYQETQYF. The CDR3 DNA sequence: TGTGCTAGTGGTTTGGGATTGACGGGGTACCAAGAGACCCAGTACTTC.

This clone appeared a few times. CDR3: CASSSSGGGETQYF. The CDR3 DNA follows: TGTGCCAGCAGTTCTAGCGGGGGCGGGGAGACCCAGTACTTC. V gene TRBV7-2 combines with J gene TRBJ2-5, with TRBD2 matching 10 bases. CDR3 length equals 14 residues. J was trimmed by 5 bases and V by 6 bases; bases with no gene match: 6. Germline V CDR1 and CDR2: SGHTA, FQGNSA. Drawing the rest from reference TRBV7-2 and TRBJ2-5, the complete variable domain is GAGVSQSPSNKVTEKGKDVELRCDPISGHTALYWYRQSLGQGLEFLIYFQGNSAPDKSGLPSDRFSAERTGGSVSTLTIQRTQQEDSAVYLCASSSSGGGETQYFGPGTRLLVL.

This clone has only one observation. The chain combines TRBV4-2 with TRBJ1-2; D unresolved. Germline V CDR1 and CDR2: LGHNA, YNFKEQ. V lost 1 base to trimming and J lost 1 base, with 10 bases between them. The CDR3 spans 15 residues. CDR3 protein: CASSQGSGVNYGYTF. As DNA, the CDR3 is TGTGCCAGCAGCCAAGGGTCCGGAGTTAACTATGGCTACACCTTC.

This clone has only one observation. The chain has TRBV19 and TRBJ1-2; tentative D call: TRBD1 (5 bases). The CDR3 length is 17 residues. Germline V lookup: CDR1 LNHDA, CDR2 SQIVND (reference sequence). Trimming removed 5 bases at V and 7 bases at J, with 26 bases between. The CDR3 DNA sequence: TGTGCCAGTAGTGAAACTTTACAGGAAGCAATCTACGCTGGCTACACCTTC. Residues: CASSETLQEAIYAGYTF.

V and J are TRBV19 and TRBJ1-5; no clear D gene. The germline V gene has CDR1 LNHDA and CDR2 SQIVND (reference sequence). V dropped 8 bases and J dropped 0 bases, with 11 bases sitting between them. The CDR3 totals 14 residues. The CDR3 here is CASAHRNSNQPQHF. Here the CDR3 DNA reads TGTGCCAGTGCACACAGAAATAGCAATCAGCCCCAGCATTTT. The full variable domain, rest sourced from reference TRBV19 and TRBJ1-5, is DGGITQSPKYLFRKEGQNVTLSCEQNLNHDAMYWYRQDPGQGLRLIYYSQIVNDFQKGDIAEGYSVSREKKESFPLTVTSAQKNPTAFYLCASAHRNSNQPQHFGDGTRLSIL.

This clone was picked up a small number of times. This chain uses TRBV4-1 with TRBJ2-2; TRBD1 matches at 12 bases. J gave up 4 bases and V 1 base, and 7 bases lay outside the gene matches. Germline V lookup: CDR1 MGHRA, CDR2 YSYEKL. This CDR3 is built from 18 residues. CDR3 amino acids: CASSQGKGQGAGTGELFF. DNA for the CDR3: TGCGCCAGCAGCCAAGGTAAGGGACAGGGGGCGGGCACCGGGGAGCTGTTTTTT.

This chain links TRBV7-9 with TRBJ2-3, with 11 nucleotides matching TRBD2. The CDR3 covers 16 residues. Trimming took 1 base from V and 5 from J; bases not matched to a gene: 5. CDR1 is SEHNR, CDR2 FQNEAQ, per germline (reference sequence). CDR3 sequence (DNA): TGTGCCAGCAGCTTAGGTACTAGCGGGGGACAAGATACGCAGTATTTT. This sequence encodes CASSLGTSGGQDTQYF.

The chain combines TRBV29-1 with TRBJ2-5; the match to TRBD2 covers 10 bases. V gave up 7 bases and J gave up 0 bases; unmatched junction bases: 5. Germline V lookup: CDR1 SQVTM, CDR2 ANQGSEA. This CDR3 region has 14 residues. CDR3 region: CSGATSGNQETQYF. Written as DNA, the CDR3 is TGCAGCGGAGCCACTAGCGGGAACCAAGAGACCCAGTACTTC.

This CDR3 is CASTGEVGAGEKLFF. CDR3 nucleotides: TGTGCCAGCACAGGGGAAGTCGGCGCCGGTGAAAAACTGTTTTTT. This chain joins TRBV2 and TRBJ1-4, with D possibly being TRBD1 (6 bases). Germline CDR1 reads SNHLY; CDR2 reads FYNNEI. There are 15 residues in the CDR3. The germline V and J ends were trimmed by 7 bases and 7 bases, with 19 bases remaining between them.

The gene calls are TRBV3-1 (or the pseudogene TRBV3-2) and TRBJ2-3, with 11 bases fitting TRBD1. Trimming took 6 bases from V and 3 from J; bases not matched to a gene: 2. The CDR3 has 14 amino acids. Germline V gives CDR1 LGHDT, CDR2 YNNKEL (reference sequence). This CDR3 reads CASSGTGGTDTQYF. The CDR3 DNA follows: TGTGCCAGCAGTGGGACAGGGGGAACAGATACGCAGTATTTT.

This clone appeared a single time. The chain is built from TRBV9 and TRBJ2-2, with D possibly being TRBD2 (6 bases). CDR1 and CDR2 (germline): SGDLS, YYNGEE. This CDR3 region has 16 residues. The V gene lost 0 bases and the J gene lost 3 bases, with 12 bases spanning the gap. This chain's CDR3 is CASSVGAGTHTGELFF. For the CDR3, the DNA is TGTGCCAGCAGCGTAGGGGCGGGGACCCACACCGGGGAGCTGTTTTTT.

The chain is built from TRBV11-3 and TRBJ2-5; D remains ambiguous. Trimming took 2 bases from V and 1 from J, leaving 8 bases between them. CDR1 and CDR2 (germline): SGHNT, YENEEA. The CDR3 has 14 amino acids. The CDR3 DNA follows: TGTGCCAGCAGCTTACCGCGGCCCCAAGAGACCCAGTACTTC. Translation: CASSLPRPQETQYF. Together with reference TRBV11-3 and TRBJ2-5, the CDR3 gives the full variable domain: EAGVVQSPRYKIIEKKQPVAFWCNPISGHNTLYWYLQNLGQGPELLIRYENEEAVDDSQLPKDRFSAERLKGVDSTLKIQPAELGDSAVYLCASSLPRPQETQYFGPGTRLLVL.

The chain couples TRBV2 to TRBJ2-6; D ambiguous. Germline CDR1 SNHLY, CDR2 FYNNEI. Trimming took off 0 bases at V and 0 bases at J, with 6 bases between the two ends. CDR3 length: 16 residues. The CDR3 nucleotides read TGTGCCAGCAGTGAAGCGGCCAACTCTGGGGCCAACGTCCTGACTTTC. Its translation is CASSEAANSGANVLTF. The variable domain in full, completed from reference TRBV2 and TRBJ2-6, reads EPEVTQTPSHQVTQMGQEVILRCVPISNHLYFYWYRQILGQKVEFLVSFYNNEISEKSEIFDDQFSVERPDGSNFTLKIRSTKLEDSAMYFCASSEAANSGANVLTFGAGSRLTVL.

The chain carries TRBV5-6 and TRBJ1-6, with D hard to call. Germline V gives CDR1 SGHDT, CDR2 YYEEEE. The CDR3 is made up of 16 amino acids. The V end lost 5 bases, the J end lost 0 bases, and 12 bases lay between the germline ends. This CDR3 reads CASSSGLGSYNSPLHF. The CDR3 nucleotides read TGTGCCAGCAGTTCCGGACTCGGCTCCTATAATTCACCCCTCCACTTT.

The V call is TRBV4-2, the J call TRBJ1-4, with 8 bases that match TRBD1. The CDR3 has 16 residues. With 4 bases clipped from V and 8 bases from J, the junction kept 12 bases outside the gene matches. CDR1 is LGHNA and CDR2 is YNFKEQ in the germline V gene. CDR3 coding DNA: TGTGCCAGCAGCCGTGACAGGGGCCCAGGGGCAGAAAAACTGTTTTTT. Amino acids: CASSRDRGPGAEKLFF.

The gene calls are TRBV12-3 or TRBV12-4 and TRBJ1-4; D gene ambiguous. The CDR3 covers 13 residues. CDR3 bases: TGTGCTAGACCCGGCCTTGCGGGTGAAAAACTGTTTTTT. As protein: CARPGLAGEKLFF.

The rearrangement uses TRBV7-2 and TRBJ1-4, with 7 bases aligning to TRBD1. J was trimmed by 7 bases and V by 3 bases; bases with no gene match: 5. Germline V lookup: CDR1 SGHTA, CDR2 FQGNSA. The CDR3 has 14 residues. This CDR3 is CASSLQGGTEKLFF. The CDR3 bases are TGTGCCAGCAGCTTGCAGGGGGGTACTGAAAAACTGTTTTTT.

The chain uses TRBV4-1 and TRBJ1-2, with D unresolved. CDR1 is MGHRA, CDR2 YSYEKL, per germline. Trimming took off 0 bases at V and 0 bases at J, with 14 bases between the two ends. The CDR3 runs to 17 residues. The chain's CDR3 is CASSQDLRTATNYGYTF. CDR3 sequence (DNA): TGCGCCAGCAGCCAAGATCTCCGAACAGCAACTAACTATGGCTACACCTTC.